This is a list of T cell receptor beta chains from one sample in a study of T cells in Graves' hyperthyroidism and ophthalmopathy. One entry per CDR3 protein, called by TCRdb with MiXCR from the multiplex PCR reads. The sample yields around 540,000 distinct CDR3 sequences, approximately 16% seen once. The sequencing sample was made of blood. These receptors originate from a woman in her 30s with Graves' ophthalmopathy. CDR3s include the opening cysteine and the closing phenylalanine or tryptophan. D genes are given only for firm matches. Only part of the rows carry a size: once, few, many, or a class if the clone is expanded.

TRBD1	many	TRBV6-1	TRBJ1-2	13	CASSSGQGYGYTF	TGCGCCAGCAGCTCGGGACAGGGCTATGGCTACACCTTC
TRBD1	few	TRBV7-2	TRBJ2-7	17	CASSSQPGTGKSYEQYF	TGTGCCAGCAGCTCCCAACCTGGGACAGGGAAATCCTACGAGCAGTACTTC
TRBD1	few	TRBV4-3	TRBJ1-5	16	CASSQDWGQGVRPQHF	TGCGCCAGCAGCCAAGATTGGGGACAGGGAGTGCGGCCCCAGCATTTT
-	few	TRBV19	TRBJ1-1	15	CASSKGQGRNTEAFF	TGTGCCAGTAGTAAAGGGCAGGGCCGGAACACTGAAGCTTTCTTT
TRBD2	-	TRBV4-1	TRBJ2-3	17	CASSQVRLAESTDTQYF	TGCGCCAGCAGCCAAGTACGCCTAGCGGAGAGCACAGATACGCAGTATTTT
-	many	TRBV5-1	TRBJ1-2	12	CASSLDSYGYTF	TGCGCCAGCAGCTTGGACAGCTATGGCTACACCTTC
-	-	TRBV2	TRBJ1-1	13	CASIGILNTEAFF	TGTGCCAGCATTGGTATTTTGAACACTGAAGCTTTCTTT
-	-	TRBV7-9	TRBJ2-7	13	CASSSPGVYEQYF	TGTGCCAGCAGCTCCCCCGGAGTCTACGAGCAGTACTTC
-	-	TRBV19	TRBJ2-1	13	CASSIQGGNEQFF	TGTGCCAGTAGTATACAGGGTGGCAATGAGCAGTTCTTC
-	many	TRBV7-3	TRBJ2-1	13	CASSPLRGYEQFF	TGTGCCAGCAGCCCGTTAAGGGGATATGAGCAGTTCTTC
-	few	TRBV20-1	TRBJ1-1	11	CSVIDGIEAFF	TGCAGTGTTATTGACGGAATTGAAGCTTTCTTT
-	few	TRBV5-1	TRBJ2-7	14	CASSLSTGSSEQYF	TGCGCCAGCAGCTTGTCTACAGGATCCTCCGAGCAGTACTTC
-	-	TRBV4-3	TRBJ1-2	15	CASSQGEGVHYGYTF	TGCGCCAGCAGCCAAGGGGAAGGGGTTCACTATGGCTACACCTTC
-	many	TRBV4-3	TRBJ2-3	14	CASSQQGRTDTQYF	TGCGCCAGCAGCCAACAGGGGAGAACAGATACGCAGTATTTT
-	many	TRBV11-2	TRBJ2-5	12	CASSWGRETQYF	TGTGCCAGCAGCTGGGGGCGGGAGACCCAGTACTTC
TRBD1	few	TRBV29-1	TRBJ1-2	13	CSVVGQDSYGYTF	TGCAGCGTCGTCGGACAGGACAGCTATGGCTACACCTTC
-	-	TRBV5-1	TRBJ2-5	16	CASSLIRGKIQETQYF	TGCGCCAGCAGCTTGATTCGCGGGAAGATTCAAGAGACCCAGTACTTC
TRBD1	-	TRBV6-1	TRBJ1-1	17	CASSELRGQGGGTEAFF	TGTGCCAGCAGCGAGTTAAGGGGACAGGGAGGAGGCACTGAAGCTTTCTTT
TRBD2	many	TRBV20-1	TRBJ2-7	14	CSARGTSGLVEQYF	TGCAGTGCTAGAGGGACTAGCGGCTTGGTCGAGCAGTACTTC
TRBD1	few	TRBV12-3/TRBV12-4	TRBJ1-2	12	CASSSGQGKYTF	TGTGCCAGCAGTTCCGGACAGGGAAAATACACCTTC
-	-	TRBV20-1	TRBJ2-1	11	CSARGWRQKFF	TGCAGTGCTAGAGGGTGGAGACAGAAGTTCTTC
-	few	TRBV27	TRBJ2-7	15	CASSPGLYTPYEQYF	TGTGCCAGCAGCCCGGGACTTTACACCCCCTACGAGCAGTACTTC
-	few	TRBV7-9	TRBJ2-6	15	CASSRFSAGANVLTF	TGTGCCAGCAGCCGGTTTTCAGCGGGGGCCAACGTCCTGACTTTC
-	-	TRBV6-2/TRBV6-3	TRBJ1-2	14	CASSYSGRNYGYTF	TGTGCCAGCAGTTACTCTGGGCGGAACTATGGCTACACCTTC
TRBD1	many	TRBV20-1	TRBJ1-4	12	CSASDRVEKLFF	TGCAGTGCTAGCGACAGGGTCGAAAAACTGTTTTTT
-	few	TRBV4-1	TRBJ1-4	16	CASSQESNGEGEKLFF	TGCGCCAGCAGCCAAGAATCTAACGGGGAGGGTGAAAAACTGTTTTTT
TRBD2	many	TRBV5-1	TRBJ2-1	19	CASSFPGTSGRGSYNEQFF	TGCGCCAGCAGCTTCCCCGGGACTAGCGGGAGGGGTTCCTACAATGAGCAGTTCTTC
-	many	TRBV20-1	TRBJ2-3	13	CSASGGPGDTQYF	TGCAGTGCTAGTGGGGGTCCGGGAGATACGCAGTATTTT
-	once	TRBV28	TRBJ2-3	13	CTSTTGRIDTQYF	TGTACCAGCACCACGGGGCGAATAGATACGCAGTATTTT
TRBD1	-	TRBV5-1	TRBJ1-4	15	CASSLVSQGAEKLFF	TGCGCCAGCAGCTTGGTATCTCAGGGGGCCGAAAAACTGTTTTTT
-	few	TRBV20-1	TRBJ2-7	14	CSARDPNSPYEQYF	TGCAGTGCTAGAGATCCTAACAGCCCCTACGAGCAGTACTTC
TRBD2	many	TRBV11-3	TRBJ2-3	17	CASSLELGAGVADTQYF	TGTGCCAGCAGCTTAGAGCTTGGGGCGGGAGTAGCAGATACGCAGTATTTT
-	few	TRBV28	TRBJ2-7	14	CASSSRSAPYEQYF	TGTGCCAGCAGTTCCAGATCGGCCCCCTACGAGCAGTACTTC
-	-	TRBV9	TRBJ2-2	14	CASSAGRDTGELFF	TGTGCCAGCAGCGCCGGTCGGGACACCGGGGAGCTGTTTTTT
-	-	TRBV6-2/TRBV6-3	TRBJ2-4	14	CASKGQLSKNIQYF	TGTGCCAGCAAGGGTCAATTATCCAAAAACATTCAGTACTTC
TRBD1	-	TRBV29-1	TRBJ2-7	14	CSVEEEQGFKEQYF	TGCAGCGTTGAAGAGGAACAGGGGTTTAAGGAGCAGTACTTC
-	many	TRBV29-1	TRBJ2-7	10	CSVTIGEQYF	TGCAGCGTGACTATCGGCGAGCAGTACTTC
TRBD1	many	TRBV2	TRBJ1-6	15	CASRAETGIDSPLHF	TGTGCCAGCAGGGCCGAGACAGGGATTGATTCACCCCTCCACTTT
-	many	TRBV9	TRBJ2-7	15	CASSPREGPGYEQYF	TGTGCCAGCAGCCCGCGCGAAGGACCAGGCTACGAGCAGTACTTC
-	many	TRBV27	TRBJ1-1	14	CASSFSGQWAEAFF	TGTGCCAGCAGTTTCTCTGGACAGTGGGCTGAAGCTTTCTTT
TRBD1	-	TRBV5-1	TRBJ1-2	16	CASKPLQGAGNYGYTF	TGCGCCAGCAAGCCGCTACAGGGGGCGGGGAACTATGGCTACACCTTC